What follows are 20 T cell receptor beta chains derived from one specimen sequenced in a study of blood T cell repertoires in COVID-19 (dated by TCRdb to the early 2020s). The library was obtained by the immunoSEQ multiplex PCR assay. The table was pulled from immuneACCESS by TCRdb, which kept in-frame rearrangements only. Such tables lose some clones; where checked, under half of the loss comes from unresolved V genes, and the rest has no known cause. The sample table contains 300,000 to 400,000 clones; only one count was recorded for approximately 86% of them. The ten largest account for roughly 3.1% of the sample. The sequenced sample consisted of peripheral blood. The receptors come from a human donor in a cohort sampled during active COVID-19.

The rearrangement uses TRBV18 and TRBJ1-5; D gene unclear. CDR1 and CDR2 from the germline V gene are KGHSH and LQKENI. The CDR3 runs 14 residues. V lost 2 bases and J lost 4, with 9 bases in between. The CDR3 loop is CASSPDGENQPQHF. For the CDR3, the DNA is TGTGCCAGCTCACCAGATGGGGAGAATCAGCCCCAGCATTTT.

This clone was counted a few times. V usage is TRBV11-2 and J usage is TRBJ2-2; weak D call: TRBD2 (5 bases). V was trimmed by 5 bases and J by 3 bases, leaving 10 bases between them. Germline lookup yields CDR1 SGHAT and CDR2 FQNNGV. The CDR3 spans 14 residues. The CDR3 region is CASSDTSYTGELFF. In DNA form, the CDR3 reads TGTGCCAGCAGCGACACTAGTTACACCGGGGAGCTGTTTTTT.

This chain links TRBV7-3 with TRBJ2-2; TRBD2 aligns across 10 bases. Germline V CDR1 and CDR2: SGHTA, FQGTGA. This CDR3 comprises 16 residues. The junction had 4 bases not matched to a gene; V was cut back by 2 bases and J by 4 bases. CDR3 loop: CASSLSPSGSTGELFF. The CDR3 bases are TGTGCCAGCAGCTTATCCCCTAGCGGGAGCACCGGGGAGCTGTTTTTT.

As regards this clone: Other DNA sequences in the same sample also yield this CDR3. The CDR3 spells CASSPSNEQFF. DNA for the CDR3: TGTGCCAGCTCACCTAGCAATGAGCAGTTCTTC. The chain links TRBV18 to TRBJ2-1; unclear D gene. The CDR3 has 11 amino acids. V lost 3 bases, J lost 6 bases, and 3 bases lay in between. The V gene's germline CDR1 is KGHSH and CDR2 LQKENI.

The chain recombines TRBV7-2 with TRBJ2-5; a weak D match, TRBD2 (6 bases). CDR3 length: 16 amino acids. The germline V and J ends were trimmed by 6 bases and 1 base, with 18 bases remaining between them. Germline assignment: CDR1 SGHTA and CDR2 FQGNSA. CDR3 nucleotide sequence: TGTGCCAGCAGTAAAAGAGGGGCGGGACCCCAAGAGACCCAGTACTTC. It yields the protein CASSKRGAGPQETQYF.

V gene TRBV25-1 combines with J gene TRBJ2-7; 10 bases agree with TRBD2. Trimming cost V 8 bases and J 2 bases; bases outside gene matches: 6. The CDR3 contains 14 residues. CDR1 is MGHDK and CDR2 is SYGVNS in the germline V gene. This CDR3 reads CASSRTSGPYEQYF. CDR3 bases: TGTGCCAGCTCCCGGACTAGCGGTCCCTACGAGCAGTACTTC.

The chain carries TRBV6-5 and TRBJ2-3, with TRBD2 matching over 10 bases. CDR3 size: 15 residues. With V trimmed by 5 bases and J by 3 bases, 5 bases remained unmatched. Germline V CDR1 and CDR2: MNHEY, SVGAGI. The CDR3 region is CASSKTSGFTDTQYF. CDR3 sequence (DNA): TGTGCCAGCAGTAAGACTAGCGGGTTTACAGATACGCAGTATTTT.

The chain combines TRBV4-1 with TRBJ2-7; TRBD1 matches at 11 bases. Trimming removed 4 bases from V and 3 bases from J; junction bases left unmatched: 5. Germline assignment: CDR1 MGHRA and CDR2 YSYEKL. The CDR3 contains 15 residues. As DNA, the CDR3 is TGCGCCAGCAGCCGTGGGACAGGGGGTTACTACGAGCAGTACTTC. Translation: CASSRGTGGYYEQYF.

V gene TRBV18 combines with J gene TRBJ2-5; no clear D gene. The germline CDR1 and CDR2 sequences are KGHSH and LQKENI. The CDR3 contains 14 residues. V was clipped by 0 bases and J by 5 bases, with 10 bases between them. Here the CDR3 reads CASSPPVPRETQYF. The CDR3 DNA sequence: TGTGCCAGCTCACCACCGGTCCCACGGGAGACCCAGTACTTC.

The chain is built from TRBV6-6 and TRBJ2-7, with 12 bases that match TRBD2. The ends lost 8 bases at V and 5 bases at J; junction bases unmatched: 7. The CDR3 length is 14 residues. In germline, CDR1 is MNHNY, CDR2 SVGAGI (reference sequence). CDR3 residues: CASQGLAGSDEQYF. CDR3 sequence (DNA): TGTGCCAGCCAAGGACTAGCGGGATCAGACGAGCAGTACTTC.

The rearrangement joins TRBV19 to TRBJ2-3, with TRBD2 identical over 7 bases. The CDR3 consists of 19 residues. The V and J ends lost 1 base and 3 bases, in that order; junction bases with no gene match: 16. CDR1 and CDR2 from the germline V gene are LNHDA and SQIVND (reference sequence). CDR3 protein: CASSIVVGIAGAKTDTQYF. The CDR3 DNA sequence: TGTGCCAGTAGTATAGTGGTCGGGATAGCGGGCGCTAAAACAGATACGCAGTATTTT.

The gene calls are TRBV27 and TRBJ2-2; 9 bases are a match to TRBD1. Germline CDR1 MNHEY, CDR2 SMNVEV (reference sequence). J was trimmed by 3 bases and V by 1 base; bases with no gene match: 6. The length of the CDR3 is 17 residues. In DNA form, the CDR3 reads TGTGCCAGCAGTTTATACCCGGGGACAGGGTACACCGGGGAGCTGTTTTTT. Protein: CASSLYPGTGYTGELFF.

The chain has TRBV5-4 and TRBJ2-1; 7 nucleotides line up with TRBD2. The germline V gene encodes CDR1 SGHNT and CDR2 YYREEE (reference sequence). Trimming took 4 bases from V and 7 from J; bases not matched to a gene: 14. The CDR3 sequence is 16 residues long. The CDR3 DNA follows: TGTGCCAGCAGCGCGGCAGGGTTGCGGGAGATAAATGAGCAGTTCTTC. Amino acid sequence: CASSAAGLREINEQFF.

The chain links TRBV5-1 to TRBJ1-1, with 10 bases matching TRBD1. V dropped 3 bases and J dropped 3; count of bases not matched to a gene: 5. The CDR3 is 15 residues long. Germline values: CDR1 SGHRS, CDR2 YFSETQ. CDR3 sequence reads: CASSSTGGADTEAFF. The CDR3 nucleotides read TGCGCCAGCAGCTCGACAGGGGGCGCTGACACTGAAGCTTTCTTT.

The chain has TRBV4-2 and TRBJ2-7, with TRBD2 matching 8 bases. CDR1 is LGHNA and CDR2 is YNFKEQ in the germline V gene. After removal of 0 bases from V and 6 bases from J, the junction contained 4 bases not matched to a gene. CDR3 length: 14 residues. Written as DNA, the CDR3 is TGTGCCAGCAGCCAAGATCAGGGACTAGGCGAGCAGTACTTC. This encodes CASSQDQGLGEQYF.

This chain joins TRBV11-1 and TRBJ1-6; D is possibly TRBD1 (6 bases). From germline, CDR1 is SGHAT and CDR2 FQDESV (reference sequence). Trimming removed 2 bases at V and 5 bases at J, with 7 bases between. CDR3 length: 14 amino acids. The CDR3 DNA is TGTGCCAGCAGCTTAACAGGGAATAATTCACCCCTCCACTTT. Amino acids: CASSLTGNNSPLHF.

This rearrangement joins TRBV3-1 (or the pseudogene TRBV3-2) to TRBJ1-2; TRBD1 matches at 9 bases. CDR1 and CDR2 (germline): LGHDT, YNNKEL (reference sequence). CDR3 length equals 15 residues. Losses at the gene ends were 3 bases for V and 4 bases for J; bases not matched to a gene: 6. CDR3 in amino acids: CASSHNDRGIYGYTF. CDR3 DNA sequence: TGTGCCAGCAGCCATAACGACAGGGGGATCTATGGCTACACCTTC.

This chain uses TRBV18 with TRBJ1-2; a weak D match, TRBD1 (6 bases). The CDR3 is 12 amino acids. V was cut by 8 bases and J by 2 bases, with 9 bases left in between. Germline V gives CDR1 KGHSH, CDR2 LQKENI. Here the CDR3 DNA reads TGTGCCAGCCGCGGACAGAACTATGGCTACACCTTC. Amino acid sequence: CASRGQNYGYTF.

The genes are TRBV5-1 and TRBJ2-7; 8 bases are a match to TRBD2. Germline values: CDR1 SGHRS, CDR2 YFSETQ. CDR3 length: 16 amino acids. Trimming removed 0 bases from V and 2 bases from J; junction bases left unmatched: 7. CDR3 residues: CASSLALGGRTYEQYF. The CDR3 nucleotides are TGCGCCAGCAGCTTGGCCCTGGGCGGGAGGACCTACGAGCAGTACTTC.

This rearrangement joins TRBV6-6 to TRBJ1-5; D is possibly TRBD1 (5 bases). The CDR3 consists of 14 residues. Germline CDR1 reads MNHNY; CDR2 reads SVGAGI (reference sequence). V was trimmed by 0 bases and J by 7 bases, leaving 10 bases between them. CDR3 sequence reads: CASSYSGERQPQHF. The CDR3, as DNA: TGTGCCAGCAGTTACTCAGGGGAAAGACAGCCCCAGCATTTT.